This T cell receptor beta chain was sequenced for a study of shared clonotypes between healthy human individuals. CDR3 size: 17 residues. The J segment lost 7 bases and the V segment lost 4 bases, leaving 14 bases of the junction unmatched. The germline V gene encodes CDR1 WSHSY and CDR2 SAAADI. The study, taken as a whole, reports: It was the non-shared clonotypes that had lower generation probabilities than clonotypes shared by all four donors.

Comments on this clone: Its specificity is not known.

Per sorted-subset replicate PCR, input was 200 to 250 ng DNA, representing tens of thousands of T cell genomes. This table comes from immunoSEQ multiplex PCR, and its TCRdb copy is limited to in-frame clones, with some not included. The repertoire holds some 1.5 million clones, with roughly 96% as singletons. The specimen sequenced was naive CD4+ T cells sorted from blood. Subset given: CD45RA+ positively selected. The receptor was derived from a man aged 25 to 45 in good health. V gene TRBV10-2 combines with J gene TRBJ2-1; the match to TRBD2 covers 9 bases. Here the CDR3 DNA reads TGCGCCAGCAGTGGTGCGTCTAGGCGGGAGGGCCGGAATGAGCAGTTCTTC. Amino acid sequence: CASSGASRREGRNEQFF.